These T cell receptor beta chains were read from a single sample in a study of identical twins' blood T cells. Using its own MiXCR run on the 5' RACE reads, TCRdb lists one record per CDR3 protein. Among 350,000 to 400,000 distinct CDR3 sequences listed, 25% to 35% were seen once. The material sequenced was PBMCs. Source of these receptors: a woman between 18 and 49 years old in good health. The CDR3 runs from the conserved cysteine through the conserved F or W. D genes are given only for firm matches. Expanded clones are given a class, and other clones once, few, many or no size at all.

d_call,j_call,clone_size,v_call,cdr3_nt,cdr3_aa
.,TRBJ1-2,few,TRBV6-5,TGTGCCAGCAGTTACTCAAACTATGGCTACACCTTC,CASSYSNYGYTF
TRBD2,TRBJ2-2,.,TRBV9,TGTGCCAGCACGAAGCCACTAGCGAATTGGGAGAACACCGGGGAGCTGTTTTTT,CASTKPLANWENTGELFF
.,TRBJ2-1,many,TRBV10-3,TGTGCCATCAGTGAGTCATTCGGACTGACAACCTACAATGAGCAGTTCTTC,CAISESFGLTTYNEQFF
.,TRBJ2-3,.,TRBV5-1,TGCGCCAGCGGAAGGGGAGGAGGCACAGATACGCAGTATTTT,CASGRGGGTDTQYF
.,TRBJ2-1,few,TRBV10-3,TGTGCCATCAGTGAAGGCATAGAGCAGTTCTTC,CAISEGIEQFF
.,TRBJ1-2,many,TRBV18,TGTGCCAGCTCACCTAACAATTATGGCTACACCTTC,CASSPNNYGYTF
TRBD1,TRBJ1-2,.,TRBV20-1,TGCAGTGCTAGGGACAGGGAAAAAGGATACACCTTC,CSARDREKGYTF
.,TRBJ1-1,.,TRBV27,TGCACCAGCAGTTTCCAAGTACAGCGGCGCTTGAACACTGAAGCTTTCTTT,CTSSFQVQRRLNTEAFF
.,TRBJ2-3,few,TRBV20-1,TGCAGTGCTCGGTCACCGGGGGAGGGCACAGATACGCAGTATTTT,CSARSPGEGTDTQYF
.,TRBJ1-1,.,TRBV7-2,TGTGCCAGCAGCGCATCCTCGGGGGGCTCAATGGAAGCTTTCTTT,CASSASSGGSMEAFF
.,TRBJ2-1,.,TRBV5-8,TGTGCCAGCAGCTTCGTTCCGGGATACAATGAGCAGTTCTTC,CASSFVPGYNEQFF
TRBD1,TRBJ2-5,many,TRBV11-2,TGTGCCAGCAGCTCCGGGACAGCCTTCCAAGAGACCCAGTACTTC,CASSSGTAFQETQYF
.,TRBJ2-2,.,TRBV7-9,TGTGCCAAACAGCTCGGGGAGGCGGCGAACACCGGGGAGCTGTTTTTT,CAKQLGEAANTGELFF
.,TRBJ2-7,few,TRBV4-3,TGCGCCAGCAGCCTTACCGTGACTAGTAAACACGAGCAGTACTTC,CASSLTVTSKHEQYF
TRBD2,TRBJ2-2,few,TRBV19,TGTGCCAGTAGTCACCCGACTAGCGGGGGAGATACCGGGGAGCTGTTTTTT,CASSHPTSGGDTGELFF
.,TRBJ1-4,few,TRBV4-3,TGCGCCAGCAGCCAAGATACGTGGACGGAAAATGAAAAACTGTTTTTT,CASSQDTWTENEKLFF
TRBD2,TRBJ2-3,few,TRBV13,TGTGCCAGCATACTAGCGGGGGACACAGATACGCAGTATTTT,CASILAGDTDTQYF
.,TRBJ2-7,.,TRBV30,TGTGCCTGGAGTGAGGTCTGGGATTACGAGCAGTACTTC,CAWSEVWDYEQYF
TRBD2,TRBJ2-7,.,TRBV4-3,TGCGCCAGCAGCCAGGAAACTAGCGGGAGAGGGAAAAAGCAGTACTTC,CASSQETSGRGKKQYF
TRBD2,TRBJ2-3,.,TRBV20-1,TGCAGTGCTAGAAGCCTACGGGGGGGCCTTCCAGATACGCAGTATTTT,CSARSLRGGLPDTQYF